This T cell receptor (beta chain) was sequenced for a study of blood T cell repertoires in COVID-19. This CDR3 is 16 amino acids long. V gave up 4 bases and J gave up 5 bases; unmatched junction bases: 11. Germline CDR1 reads LGHDT; CDR2 reads YNNKEL (reference sequence). In this sample, this clone turned up a few times. The assay was immunoSEQ multiplex PCR, and TCRdb's table has in-frame clones only and misses some. Seen here are some 180,000 clones, approximately 80% observed once, and the top ten hold about 9%. Sequenced: peripheral blood. The sequence was collected from a woman between 50 and 59 years old with active or convalescent COVID-19. The V call is TRBV3-1 (or the pseudogene TRBV3-2), the J call TRBJ2-3, with 8 bases matching TRBD2. The CDR3 spells CASSRPGSGAGDTQYF. CDR3 bases: TGTGCCAGCAGCCGTCCGGGTAGCGGGGCCGGAGATACGCAGTATTTT.